This T cell receptor beta chain appears in the sequencing data of a study of blood T cell repertoires in COVID-19. The wider study: The study counted Cohort 3 donors as recovered given two negative PCRs, clearance, or symptom resolution. Nucleic acid was either cDNA or gDNA, and it came from T cells, B-cell-depleted T cells, or PBMCs. COVID-19 samples collected from the United States, Italy and Spain covered acute and convalescent phases.

V was trimmed by 4 bases and J by 2 bases, leaving 11 bases between them. Germline loops: CDR1 SNHLY, CDR2 FYNNEI. The CDR3 sequence is 14 residues long. Assay: immunoSEQ multiplex PCR; the TCRdb copy retains only in-frame clones and omits some. The sample contains hundreds of thousands of clones, about nine tenths of which appear only once. This clonotype originated in a woman aged 45 to 65 in a cohort exposed to, infected with or recovered from COVID-19 (not recorded which). Specimen: PBMCs or T cells enriched from blood (not recorded which). The rearrangement joins TRBV2 to TRBJ2-5; tentative D call: TRBD1 (6 bases). CDR3 coding DNA: TGTGCCAGCAGTGTTCGGACAGAGCAAGAGACCCAGTACTTC. It yields the protein CASSVRTEQETQYF.